This TCR beta chain was sequenced during a study of early T cells in non-severe SARS-CoV-2 infection. About the research overall: From unsorted whole blood, bulk RNA was sequenced, and the chains remained unpaired.

Germline lookup yields CDR1 SNHLY and CDR2 FYNNEI. The V and J ends lost 6 bases and 4 bases respectively, with 5 bases between them. The CDR3 is made up of 11 amino acids. This clonotype was detected ten times or more. Its target is not known. Individual cDNA molecules each received unique molecular identifiers attached to them. Via MiXCR, TCRdb re-called the 5' RACE reads, giving one row per CDR3 protein. The sample yields 33,000 or so distinct CDR3 sequences, approximately 6% seen once. The study, taken as a whole, reports: Matching results from VDJdb favored anti-spike CD8 responses, leaving private and CD4 specificities undetected.

The TCR was taken from an adult who was a healthcare worker with PCR-confirmed SARS-CoV-2 infection or an uninfected control (not recorded which). The sample comprised whole blood. The chain links TRBV2 to TRBJ2-3, with D unclear. The chain's CDR3 is CASSEPDTQYF. As DNA, the CDR3 is TGTGCCAGCAGCGAACCAGATACGCAGTATTTT.